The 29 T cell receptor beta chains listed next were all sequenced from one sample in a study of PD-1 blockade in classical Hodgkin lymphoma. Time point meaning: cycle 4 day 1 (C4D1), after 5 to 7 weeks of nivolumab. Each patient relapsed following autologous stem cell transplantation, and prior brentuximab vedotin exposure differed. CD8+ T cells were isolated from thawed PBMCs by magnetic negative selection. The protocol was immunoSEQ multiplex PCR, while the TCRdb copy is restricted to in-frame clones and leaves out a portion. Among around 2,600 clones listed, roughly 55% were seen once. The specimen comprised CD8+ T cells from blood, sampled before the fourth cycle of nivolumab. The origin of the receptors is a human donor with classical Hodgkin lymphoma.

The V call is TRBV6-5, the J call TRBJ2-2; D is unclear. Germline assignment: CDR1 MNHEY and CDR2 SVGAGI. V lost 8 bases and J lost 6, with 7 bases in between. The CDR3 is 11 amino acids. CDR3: CASYAPGELFF. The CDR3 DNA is TGTGCCAGCTACGCCCCCGGGGAGCTGTTTTTT.

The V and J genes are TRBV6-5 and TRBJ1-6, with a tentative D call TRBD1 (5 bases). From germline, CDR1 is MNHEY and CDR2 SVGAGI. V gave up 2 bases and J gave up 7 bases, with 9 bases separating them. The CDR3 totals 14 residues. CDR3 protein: CASSYTHRNSPLHF. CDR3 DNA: TGTGCCAGCAGTTACACCCACAGGAATTCACCCCTCCACTTT.

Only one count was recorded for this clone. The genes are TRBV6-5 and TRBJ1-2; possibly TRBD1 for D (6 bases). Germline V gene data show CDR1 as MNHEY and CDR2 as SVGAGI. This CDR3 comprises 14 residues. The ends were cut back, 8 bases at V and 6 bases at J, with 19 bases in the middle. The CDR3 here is CASGPNGGTDGYTF. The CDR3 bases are TGTGCCAGCGGTCCCAATGGGGGCACGGATGGCTACACCTTC.

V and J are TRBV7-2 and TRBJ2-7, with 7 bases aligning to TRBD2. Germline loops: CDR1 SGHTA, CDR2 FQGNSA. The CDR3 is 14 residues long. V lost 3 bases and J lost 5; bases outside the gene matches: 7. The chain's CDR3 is CASSFDGGNDEQYF. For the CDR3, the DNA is TGTGCCAGCAGCTTCGACGGGGGGAACGACGAGCAGTACTTC.

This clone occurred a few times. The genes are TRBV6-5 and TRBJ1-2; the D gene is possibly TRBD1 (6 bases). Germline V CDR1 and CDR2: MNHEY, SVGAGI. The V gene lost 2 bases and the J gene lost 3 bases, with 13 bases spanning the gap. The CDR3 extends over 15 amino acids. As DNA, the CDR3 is TGTGCCAGCAGTTACGCTGAAGAGGGGGACTATGGCTACACCTTC. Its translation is CASSYAEEGDYGYTF.

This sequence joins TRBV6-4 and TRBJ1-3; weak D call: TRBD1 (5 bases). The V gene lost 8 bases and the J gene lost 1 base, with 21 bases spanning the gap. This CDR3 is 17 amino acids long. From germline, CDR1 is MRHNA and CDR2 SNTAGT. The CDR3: CASGVFGGVTSGNTIYF. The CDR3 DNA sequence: TGTGCCAGCGGGGTATTCGGGGGGGTGACTTCTGGAAACACCATATATTTT.

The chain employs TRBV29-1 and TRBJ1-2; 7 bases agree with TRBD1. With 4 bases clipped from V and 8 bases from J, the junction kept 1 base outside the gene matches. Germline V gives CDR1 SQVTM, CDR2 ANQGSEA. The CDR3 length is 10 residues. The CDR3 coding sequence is TGCAGCGTTGGGGACAGAGGCTACACCTTC. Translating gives CSVGDRGYTF. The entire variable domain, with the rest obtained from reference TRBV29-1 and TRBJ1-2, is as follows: SAVISQKPSRDICQRGTSLTIQCQVDSQVTMMFWYRQQPGQSLTLIATANQGSEATYESGFVIDKFPISRPNLTFSTLTVSNMSPEDSSIYLCSVGDRGYTFGSGTRLTVV.

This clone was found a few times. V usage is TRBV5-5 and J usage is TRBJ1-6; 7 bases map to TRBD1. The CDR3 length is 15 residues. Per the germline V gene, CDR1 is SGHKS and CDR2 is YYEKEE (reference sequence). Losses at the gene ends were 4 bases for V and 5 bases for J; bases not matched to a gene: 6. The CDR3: CASSNTGADNSPLHF. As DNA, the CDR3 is TGTGCCAGCAGCAATACAGGGGCGGATAATTCACCCCTCCACTTT.

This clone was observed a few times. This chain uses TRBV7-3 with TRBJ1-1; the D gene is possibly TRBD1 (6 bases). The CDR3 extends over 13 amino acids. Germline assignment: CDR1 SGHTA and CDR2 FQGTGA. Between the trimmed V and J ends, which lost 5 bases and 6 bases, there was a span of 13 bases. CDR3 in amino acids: CASSPGGISEAFF. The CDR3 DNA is TGTGCCAGCAGCCCTGGGGGCATCTCTGAAGCTTTCTTT.

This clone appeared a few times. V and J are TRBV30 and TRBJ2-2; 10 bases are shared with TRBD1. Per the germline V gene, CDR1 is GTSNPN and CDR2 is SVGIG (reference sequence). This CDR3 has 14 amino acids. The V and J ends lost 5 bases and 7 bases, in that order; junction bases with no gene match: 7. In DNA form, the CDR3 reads TGTGCCTGGTGGGACAGGGGTGGAGGCGGGGAGCTGTTTTTT. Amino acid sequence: CAWWDRGGGGELFF.

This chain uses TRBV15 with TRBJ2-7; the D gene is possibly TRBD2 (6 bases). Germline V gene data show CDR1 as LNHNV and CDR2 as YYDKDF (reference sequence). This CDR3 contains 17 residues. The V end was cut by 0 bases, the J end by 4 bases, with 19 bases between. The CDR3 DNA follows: TGTGCCACCAGCAGAGAAGCGGGCGTGAGGCGGCGGTACGAGCAGTACGTC. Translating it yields CATSREAGVRRRYEQYV.

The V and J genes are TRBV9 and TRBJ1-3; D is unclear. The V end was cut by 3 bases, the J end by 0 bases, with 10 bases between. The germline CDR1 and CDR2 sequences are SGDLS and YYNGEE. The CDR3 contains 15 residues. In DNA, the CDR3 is TGTGCCAGCAGCGCGGACGGCTACTCTGGAAACACCATATATTTT. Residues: CASSADGYSGNTIYF.

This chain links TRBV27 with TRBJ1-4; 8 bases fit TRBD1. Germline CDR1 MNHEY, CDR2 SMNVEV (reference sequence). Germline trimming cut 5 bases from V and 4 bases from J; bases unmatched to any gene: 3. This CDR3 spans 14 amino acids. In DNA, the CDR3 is TGTGCCAGCAGTCCCGGACAGGGTAATGAAAAACTGTTTTTT. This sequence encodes CASSPGQGNEKLFF.

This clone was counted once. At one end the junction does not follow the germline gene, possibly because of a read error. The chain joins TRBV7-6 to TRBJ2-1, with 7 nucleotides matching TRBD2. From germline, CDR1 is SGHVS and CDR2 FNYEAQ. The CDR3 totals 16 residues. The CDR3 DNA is TGTGCCAGCACCTTAATATGGGGGGGGTCCTACAATGAGCAGTTCTTC. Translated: CASTLIWGGSYNEQFF. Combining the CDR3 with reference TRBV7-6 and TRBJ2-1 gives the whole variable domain GAGVSQSPRYKVTKRGQDVALRCDPISGHVSLYWYRQALGQGPEFLTYFNYEAQQDKSGLPNDRFSAERPEGSISTLTIQRTEQRDSAMYRCASTLIWGGSYNEQFFGPGTRLTVL.

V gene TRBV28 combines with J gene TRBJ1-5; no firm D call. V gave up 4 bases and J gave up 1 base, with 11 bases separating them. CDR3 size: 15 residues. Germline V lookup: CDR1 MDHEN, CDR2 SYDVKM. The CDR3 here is CASSSSLQSNQPQHF. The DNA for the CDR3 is TGTGCCAGCAGTTCCTCTCTACAGAGCAATCAGCCCCAGCATTTT.

Here the CDR3 reads CASSVGGSTDTQYF. The CDR3 DNA follows: TGTGCCAGCAGCGTAGGAGGCAGCACAGATACGCAGTATTTT. The gene calls are TRBV7-9 and TRBJ2-3, with a weak D call TRBD2 (5 bases). V was clipped by 5 bases and J by 0 bases, with 9 bases between them. CDR3 length: 14 amino acids. Germline CDR1 reads SEHNR; CDR2 reads FQNEAQ (reference sequence).

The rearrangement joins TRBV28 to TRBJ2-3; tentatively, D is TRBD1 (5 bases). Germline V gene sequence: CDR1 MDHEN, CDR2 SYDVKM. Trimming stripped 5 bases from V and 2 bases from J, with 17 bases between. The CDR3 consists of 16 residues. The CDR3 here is CASSPRTGRFTDTQYF. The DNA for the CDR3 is TGTGCCAGCAGTCCCCGTACAGGCCGGTTCACAGATACGCAGTATTTT. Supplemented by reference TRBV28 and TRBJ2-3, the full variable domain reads DVKVTQSSRYLVKRTGEKVFLECVQDMDHENMFWYRQDPGLGLRLIYFSYDVKMKEKGDIPEGYSVSREKKERFSLILESASTNQTSMYLCASSPRTGRFTDTQYFGPGTRLTVL.

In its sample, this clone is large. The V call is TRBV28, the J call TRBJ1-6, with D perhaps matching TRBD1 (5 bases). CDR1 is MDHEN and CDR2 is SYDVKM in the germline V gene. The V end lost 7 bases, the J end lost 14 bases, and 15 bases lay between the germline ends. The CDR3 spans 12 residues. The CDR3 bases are TGTGCCAGCACCCCCCCCCGGGGGGCCCTCCACTTT. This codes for CASTPPRGALHF.

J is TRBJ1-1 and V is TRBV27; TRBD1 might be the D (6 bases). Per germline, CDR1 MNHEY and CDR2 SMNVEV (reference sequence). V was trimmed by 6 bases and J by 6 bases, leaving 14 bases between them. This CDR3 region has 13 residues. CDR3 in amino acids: CASSPGGISEAFF. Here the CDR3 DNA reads TGTGCCAGCAGCCCTGGGGGCATCTCTGAAGCTTTCTTT.

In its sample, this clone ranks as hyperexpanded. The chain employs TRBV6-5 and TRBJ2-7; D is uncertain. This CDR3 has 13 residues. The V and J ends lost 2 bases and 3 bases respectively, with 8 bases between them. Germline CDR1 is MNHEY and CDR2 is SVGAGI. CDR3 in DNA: TGTGCCAGCAGTTACGGGGAAAACTACGAGCAGTACGTC. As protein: CASSYGENYEQYV.

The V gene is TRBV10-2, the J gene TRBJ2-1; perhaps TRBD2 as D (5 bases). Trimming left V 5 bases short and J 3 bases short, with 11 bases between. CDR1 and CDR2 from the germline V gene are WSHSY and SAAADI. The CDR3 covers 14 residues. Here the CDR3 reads CASSPYGNYNEQFF. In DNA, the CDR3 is TGCGCCAGCAGTCCTTACGGGAACTACAATGAGCAGTTCTTC.

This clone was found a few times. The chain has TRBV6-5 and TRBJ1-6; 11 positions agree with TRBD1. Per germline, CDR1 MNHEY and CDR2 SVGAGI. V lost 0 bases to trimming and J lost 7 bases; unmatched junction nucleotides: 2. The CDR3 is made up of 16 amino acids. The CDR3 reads CASSYSGQGANSPLHF. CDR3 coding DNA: TGTGCCAGCAGTTACTCCGGACAGGGGGCCAATTCACCCCTCCACTTT.

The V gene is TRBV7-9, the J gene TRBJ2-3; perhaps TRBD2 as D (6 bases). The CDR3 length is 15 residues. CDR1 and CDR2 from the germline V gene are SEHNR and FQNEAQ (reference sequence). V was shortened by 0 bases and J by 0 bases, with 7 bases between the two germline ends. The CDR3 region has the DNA TGTGCCAGCAGCTTAGCGGGGGGAAGCACAGATACGCAGTATTTT. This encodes CASSLAGGSTDTQYF. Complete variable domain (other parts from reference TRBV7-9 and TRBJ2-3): DTGVSQNPRHKITKRGQNVTFRCDPISEHNRLYWYRQTLGQGPEFLTYFQNEAQLEKSRLLSDRFSAERPKGSFSTLEIQRTEQGDSAMYLCASSLAGGSTDTQYFGPGTRLTVL.

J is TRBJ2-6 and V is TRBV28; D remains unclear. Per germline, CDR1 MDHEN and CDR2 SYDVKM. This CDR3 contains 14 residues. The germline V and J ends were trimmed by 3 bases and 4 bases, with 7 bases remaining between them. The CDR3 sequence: CASSFARGANVLTF. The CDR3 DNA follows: TGTGCCAGCAGTTTCGCGAGGGGGGCCAACGTCCTGACTTTC.

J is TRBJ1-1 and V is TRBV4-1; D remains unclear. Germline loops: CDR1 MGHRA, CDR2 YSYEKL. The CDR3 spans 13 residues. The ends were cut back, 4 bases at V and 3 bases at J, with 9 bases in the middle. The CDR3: CASSPTPDTEAFF. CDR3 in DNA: TGCGCCAGCAGCCCTACCCCCGACACTGAAGCTTTCTTT.

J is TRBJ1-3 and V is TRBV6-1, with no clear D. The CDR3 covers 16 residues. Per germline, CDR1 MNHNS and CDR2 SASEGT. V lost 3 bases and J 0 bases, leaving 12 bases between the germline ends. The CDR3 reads CASSDVDPNSGNTIYF. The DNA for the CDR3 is TGTGCCAGCAGTGACGTGGACCCCAACTCTGGAAACACCATATATTTT.

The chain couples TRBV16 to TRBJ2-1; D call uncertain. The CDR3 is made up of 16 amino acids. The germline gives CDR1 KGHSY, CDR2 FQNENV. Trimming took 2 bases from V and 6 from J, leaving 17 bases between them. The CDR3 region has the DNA TGTGCCAGCAGCCAAAAGGGCGAGTCCCGATCCAATGAGCAGTTCTTC. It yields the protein CASSQKGESRSNEQFF.

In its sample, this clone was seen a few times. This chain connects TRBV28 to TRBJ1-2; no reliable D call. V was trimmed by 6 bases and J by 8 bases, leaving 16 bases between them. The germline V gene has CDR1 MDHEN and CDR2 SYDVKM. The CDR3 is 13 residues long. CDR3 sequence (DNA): TGTGCCAGCAGCCGACCAGGAAAGGGAGGCTACACCTTC. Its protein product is CASSRPGKGGYTF.

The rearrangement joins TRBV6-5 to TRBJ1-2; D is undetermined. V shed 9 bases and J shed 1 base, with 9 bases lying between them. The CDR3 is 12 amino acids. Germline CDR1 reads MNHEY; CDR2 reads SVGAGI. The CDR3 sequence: CASGLYNYGYTF. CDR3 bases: TGTGCCAGTGGACTGTATAACTATGGCTACACCTTC.